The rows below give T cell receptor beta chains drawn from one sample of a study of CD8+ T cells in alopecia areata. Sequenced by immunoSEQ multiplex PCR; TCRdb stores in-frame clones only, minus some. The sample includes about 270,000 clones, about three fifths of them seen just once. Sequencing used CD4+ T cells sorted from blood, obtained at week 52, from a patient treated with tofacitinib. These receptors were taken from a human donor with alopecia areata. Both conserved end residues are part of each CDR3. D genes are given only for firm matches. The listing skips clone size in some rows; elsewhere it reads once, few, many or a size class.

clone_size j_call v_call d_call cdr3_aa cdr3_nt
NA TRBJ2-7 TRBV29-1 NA CSVADGTYEQYF TGCAGCGTTGCGGACGGGACCTACGAGCAGTACTTC
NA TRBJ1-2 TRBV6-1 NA CATWTENYGYTF TGTGCCACGTGGACGGAGAACTATGGCTACACCTTC
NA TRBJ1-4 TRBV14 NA CASSQSQGGKLFF TGTGCCAGCAGCCAATCTCAGGGAGGGAAACTGTTTTTT
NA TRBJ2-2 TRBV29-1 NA CSARSGTVGTGELFF TGCAGCGCTAGGTCGGGTACGGTTGGCACCGGGGAGCTGTTTTTT
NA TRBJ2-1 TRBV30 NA CAWSLIHNEQFF TGTGCCTGGAGTTTAATCCACAATGAGCAGTTCTTC
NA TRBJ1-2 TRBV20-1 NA CSLRGYGYTF TGCAGCCTCAGGGGCTATGGCTACACCTTC
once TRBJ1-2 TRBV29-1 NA CSVGAVDYGYTF TGCAGCGTCGGTGCGGTAGACTATGGCTACACCTTC
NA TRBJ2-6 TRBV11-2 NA CASSLDLPSGANVLTF TGTGCCAGCAGCTTAGATCTTCCCTCTGGGGCCAACGTCCTGACTTTC
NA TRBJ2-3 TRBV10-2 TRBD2 CASLQAGITDTQYF TGCGCCAGCCTACAAGCGGGGATCACAGATACGCAGTATTTT
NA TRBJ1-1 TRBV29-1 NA CSVDGRGMNTEAFF TGCAGCGTTGACGGTAGGGGAATGAACACTGAAGCTTTCTTT
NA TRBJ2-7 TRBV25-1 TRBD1 CASSTRQGVSEQYF TGTGCCAGCAGCACCCGACAGGGGGTAAGCGAGCAGTACTTC
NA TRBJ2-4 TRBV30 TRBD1 CAWNRGALENIQYF TGTGCCTGGAACAGGGGGGCCCTTGAGAACATTCAGTACTTC